These T cell receptor beta chains were read from a single sample in a study of vaccination and CD4 T cells after COVID-19. No antigen is known for these receptors. A single record per CDR3 protein comes from TCRdb applying MiXCR to the PCR reads. This table holds under 20,000 distinct CDR3 sequences, approximately 45% found once. The source was CD4+ T cells from blood, cultured in vitro, collected after SARS-CoV-2 vaccination. Source of these receptors: a human donor who had recovered from COVID-19. The CDR3 runs from the conserved cysteine through the conserved F or W. The D gene is left open where the match is weak. Size values are once, few and many counts, or a class for expanded clones, and some rows have none.

V gene	J gene	D gene	clone size	CDR3 DNA	CDR3 protein
TRBV27	TRBJ2-5	TRBD2	-	TGTGCCAGCAGGGAGGGTCTAGCGGGAGGCATAGAGACCCAGTACTTC	CASREGLAGGIETQYF
TRBV7-3	TRBJ2-5	-	-	TGTGCCAGCAGCATGCGCAGGGGAAGGGGGCAAGAGACCCAGTACTTC	CASSMRRGRGQETQYF
TRBV19	TRBJ2-7	TRBD1	few	TGTGCCAGTAGTACAAAGACAGGGCCCTACGAGCAGTACTTC	CASSTKTGPYEQYF
TRBV4-1	TRBJ2-2	-	few	TGCGCCAGCAGGGACCTCGGCCCCGGGGAGCTGTTTTTT	CASRDLGPGELFF
TRBV7-2	TRBJ2-1	-	-	TGTGCCAGCAGCTTAATGTCGGAGTACAATGAGCAGTTCTTC	CASSLMSEYNEQFF
TRBV7-6	TRBJ2-4	TRBD2	few	TGTGCCAGCAGCTTAAGGCCTAGCGGGAGCCTGTACTTC	CASSLRPSGSLYF
TRBV7-2	TRBJ2-4	-	medium-sized	TGTGCCAGCAGCTCCGAACTAACCCTAGCCAAAAACATTCAGTACTTC	CASSSELTLAKNIQYF
TRBV24-1	TRBJ1-5	TRBD1	-	TGTGCCACCAGTGACCGAGCCCCGGCTACAGGGGTTGATCAGCCCCAGCATTTT	CATSDRAPATGVDQPQHF
TRBV30	TRBJ1-2	TRBD1	-	TGTGCCTGGATCCGGACAGGCGGTCATGGCTACACCTTC	CAWIRTGGHGYTF
TRBV4-1	TRBJ2-3	-	-	TGCGCCAGCAGCCAATTTCAGCGGGGCACAGATACGCAGTATTTT	CASSQFQRGTDTQYF
TRBV10-3	TRBJ2-7	TRBD2	once	TGTGCCATCGGCGGGACTAGCGGGGGGATGACCTACGAGCAGTACTTC	CAIGGTSGGMTYEQYF
TRBV6-1	TRBJ2-1	TRBD1	-	TGTGCCAGCAGCGAAGGTTTGGGACAGGGGGCCAATGAGCAGTTCTTC	CASSEGLGQGANEQFF
TRBV7-9	TRBJ2-1	-	-	TGTGCCAGCAGCTTAAGCGCCCTGAGACTAGGAGCTATCAATGAGCAGTTCTTC	CASSLSALRLGAINEQFF
TRBV20-1	TRBJ1-4	-	-	TGCAGTGCTAGATCCGACAGTTTGGAAAAACTGTTTTTT	CSARSDSLEKLFF
TRBV30	TRBJ1-2	TRBD1	-	TGTGCCTGGAGCAGGGACAGCTATGGCTACACCTTC	CAWSRDSYGYTF
TRBV7-8	TRBJ1-1	-	few	TGTGCCAGCAGCTTAGGTTATGCTGAAGCTTTCTTT	CASSLGYAEAFF
TRBV27	TRBJ2-5	-	few	TGTGCCAGCAGTTTATCTCAGGGGGGGGTTTGGGAGACCCAGTACTTC	CASSLSQGGVWETQYF
TRBV10-3	TRBJ2-6	-	-	TGTGCCATCAGTGAAAGGGCGTCTGGGGCCAACGTCCTGACTTTC	CAISERASGANVLTF
TRBV30	TRBJ1-6	TRBD1	-	TGTGCCTGGAGAGAACCGGGACAGGGGGATTCGGCACCCCTCCACTTT	CAWREPGQGDSAPLHF
TRBV3-1	TRBJ2-1	TRBD1	once	TGTGCCAGCTTCCCGGGACAGCCTCCCTGGACACCCTCCCCCAATGAGCAGTTCTTC	CASFPGQPPWTPSPNEQFF
TRBV25-1	TRBJ2-5	TRBD2	medium-sized	TGTGCCAGCAGTGATCCCCCGTCTAGCGGGAGAGAGACCCAGTACTTC	CASSDPPSSGRETQYF
TRBV15	TRBJ1-3	-	-	TGTGCCACCAGCAGAGCCCAAAACTCTGGAAACACCATATATTTT	CATSRAQNSGNTIYF
TRBV20-1	TRBJ1-1	TRBD1	-	TGCAGTGCTGGTGGGACAGGGGTTTTGTGGACTGAAGCTTTCTTT	CSAGGTGVLWTEAFF
TRBV18	TRBJ1-5	-	-	TGTGCCAGCTCACCAGGGTACAATCAGCCCCAGCATTTT	CASSPGYNQPQHF
TRBV7-8	TRBJ2-7	-	-	TGTGCCGGCACCCTCGTCGCCCGGCAGTCGACCTACGAGCAGTACTTC	CAGTLVARQSTYEQYF
TRBV12-3/TRBV12-4	TRBJ2-7	-	-	TGTGCCAGCAGTTCACCGTCCTACGAGCAGTACTTC	CASSSPSYEQYF
TRBV30	TRBJ1-2	-	-	TGTGCCTGGACTCTGGGGGCCGGAGGCTACACCTTC	CAWTLGAGGYTF
TRBV11-2	TRBJ1-1	-	-	TGTGCCAGCAGCTTCTCAGTGAACACTGAAGCTTTCTTT	CASSFSVNTEAFF
TRBV2	TRBJ2-7	TRBD2	-	TGTGCCAGCAGCGTAGCGGGAGTGCCTCGAGAGCAGTACTTC	CASSVAGVPREQYF
TRBV12-3/TRBV12-4	TRBJ2-3	TRBD2	few	TGTGCCAGCAGACCTACCCTCGTGCGGGGGAGCACAGATACGCAGTATTTT	CASRPTLVRGSTDTQYF
TRBV5-1	TRBJ1-5	TRBD1	-	TGCGCCAGCAGCTATGGGACAGGGGTTCAGCCCCGGCATTTT	CASSYGTGVQPRHF
TRBV5-1	TRBJ1-2	-	-	TGCGCCAGCAGCTTGTCCCCAGGGGAGGGCTATGGCTACACCTTC	CASSLSPGEGYGYTF
TRBV20-1	TRBJ2-7	TRBD1	few	TGCAGGGGGGACAGGGGTTTCGAGCAGTACTTC	CRGDRGFEQYF
TRBV7-6	TRBJ1-6	-	-	TGTGCCAGCAGCTTATTACGGAGCTCCTATAATTCACCCCTCCACTTT	CASSLLRSSYNSPLHF
TRBV30	TRBJ2-4	TRBD2	-	TGTGCCTGGAGCCTGGGACTAGTAGACTCCCGGGGAAACATTCAGTACTTC	CAWSLGLVDSRGNIQYF
TRBV28	TRBJ2-3	-	-	TGTGCCAGCAGTTCCCTCTTTGGCGTAGGCACAGATACGCAGTATTTT	CASSSLFGVGTDTQYF
TRBV6-5	TRBJ1-6	-	few	TGTGCCAGCAGTTACTCGGAACCAAATAATTCACCCCTCCACTTT	CASSYSEPNNSPLHF
TRBV25-1	TRBJ2-5	-	-	TGTGCCAGCAGTGAAAGGGCTCCGGGCCCGGTGGAGACCCAGTACTTC	CASSERAPGPVETQYF
TRBV6-4	TRBJ2-2	TRBD1	-	TGTGCCAGCAGACAGGGGAGCGGGGAGCTGTTTTTT	CASRQGSGELFF
TRBV20-1	TRBJ2-3	-	-	TGCAGTGCAACTACAGCTTTCGCAGATACGCAGTATTTT	CSATTAFADTQYF
TRBV20-1	TRBJ1-1	TRBD1	-	TGCAGTGCTACCAAGGGGGGGACAGGGAGTATTACGAACACTGAAGCTTTCTTT	CSATKGGTGSITNTEAFF
TRBV7-6	TRBJ2-1	TRBD2	few	TGTGCCAGCAGCAAACTAGCGGGAGGGCCGAAAAATGAGCAGTTCTTC	CASSKLAGGPKNEQFF
TRBV5-8	TRBJ2-1	TRBD2	-	TGTGCCAGCAGCCTCGGGGGGAACTCCTACAATGAGCAGTTCTTC	CASSLGGNSYNEQFF
TRBV7-3	TRBJ1-1	-	-	TGTGCCAGCAGCTTAATGGGGGGAGAGAACACTGAAGCTTTCTTT	CASSLMGGENTEAFF
TRBV27	TRBJ1-1	-	-	TGTGCCAGCAGTACGTATAAGAACACTGAAGCTTTCTTT	CASSTYKNTEAFF
TRBV6-1	TRBJ1-2	TRBD1	-	TGTGCCAGCAGTCGCGGGACAGGGGACCATAGGGATGGCTACACCTTC	CASSRGTGDHRDGYTF